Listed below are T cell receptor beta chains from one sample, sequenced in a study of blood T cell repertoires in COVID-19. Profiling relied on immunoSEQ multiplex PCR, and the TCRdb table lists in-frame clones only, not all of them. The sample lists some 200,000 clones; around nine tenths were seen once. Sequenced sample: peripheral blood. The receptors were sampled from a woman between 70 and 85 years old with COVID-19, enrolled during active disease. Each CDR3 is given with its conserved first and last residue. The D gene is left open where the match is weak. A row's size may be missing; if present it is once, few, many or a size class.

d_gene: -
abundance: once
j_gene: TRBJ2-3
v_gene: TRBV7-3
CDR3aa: CASSLVAHSSSDTQYF
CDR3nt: TGTGCCAGCAGCTTAGTCGCTCACTCAAGTTCAGATACGCAGTATTTT

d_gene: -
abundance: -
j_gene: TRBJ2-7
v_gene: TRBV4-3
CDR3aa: CASSQDPTDYEQYF
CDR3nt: TGCGCCAGCAGCCAAGATCCCACAGACTACGAGCAGTACTTC

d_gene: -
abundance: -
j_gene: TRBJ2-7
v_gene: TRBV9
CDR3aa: CASSVGRQRFGEQYF
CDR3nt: TGTGCCAGCAGCGTAGGGCGACAGCGCTTTGGAGAGCAGTACTTC

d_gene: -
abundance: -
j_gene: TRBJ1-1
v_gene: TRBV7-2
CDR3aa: CASSLAAYTIEAFF
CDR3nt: TGTGCCAGCAGCTTAGCTGCCTATACGATTGAAGCTTTCTTT

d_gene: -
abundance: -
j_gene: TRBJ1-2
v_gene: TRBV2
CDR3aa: CASSEIRDMGYTF
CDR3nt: TGTGCCAGCAGTGAAATCCGGGACATGGGCTACACCTTC

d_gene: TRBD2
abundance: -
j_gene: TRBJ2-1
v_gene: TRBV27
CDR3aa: CASSNRLAVIYNEQFF
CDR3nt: TGTGCCAGCAGTAACCGACTAGCGGTCATCTACAATGAGCAGTTCTTC

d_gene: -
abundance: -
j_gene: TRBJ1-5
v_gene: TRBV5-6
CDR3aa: CASSLAVVGNQPQHF
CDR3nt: TGTGCCAGCAGCTTGGCCGTCGTCGGCAATCAGCCCCAGCATTTT

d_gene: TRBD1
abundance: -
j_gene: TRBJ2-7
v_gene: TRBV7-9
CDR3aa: CASSLVGTTGGSSYEQYF
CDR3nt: TGTGCCAGCAGCTTAGTGGGCACCACAGGGGGCTCCTCCTACGAGCAGTACTTC

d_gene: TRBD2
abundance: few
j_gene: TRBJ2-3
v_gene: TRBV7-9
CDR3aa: CASSPPSYSGNTDTQYF
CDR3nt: TGTGCCAGCAGCCCTCCTTCTTATAGCGGGAACACAGATACGCAGTATTTT

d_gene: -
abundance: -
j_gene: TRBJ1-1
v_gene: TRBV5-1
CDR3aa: CASSRQIQRGTEAFF
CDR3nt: TGCGCCAGCAGCCGTCAGATCCAGCGGGGGACTGAAGCTTTCTTT

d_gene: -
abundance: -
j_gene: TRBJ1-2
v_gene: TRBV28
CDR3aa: CASSKVAGYGYTF
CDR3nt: TGTGCCAGCAGTAAAGTCGCGGGGTATGGCTACACCTTC

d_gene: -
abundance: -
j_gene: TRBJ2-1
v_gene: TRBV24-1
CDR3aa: CATSDRSGYEQFF
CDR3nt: TGTGCCACCAGTGATCGGAGTGGCTATGAGCAGTTCTTC

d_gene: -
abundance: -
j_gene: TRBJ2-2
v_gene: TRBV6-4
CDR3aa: CASSDSYRGELFF
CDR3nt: TGTGCCAGCAGTGACTCCTACAGAGGGGAGCTGTTTTTT

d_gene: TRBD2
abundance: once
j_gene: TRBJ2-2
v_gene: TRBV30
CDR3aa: CAWGLGLAPVGTGELFF
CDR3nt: TGTGCCTGGGGGTTAGGACTAGCCCCTGTTGGGACCGGGGAGCTGTTTTTT

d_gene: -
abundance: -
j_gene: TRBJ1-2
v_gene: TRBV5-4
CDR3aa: CASSLGAGSGYTF
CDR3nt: TGTGCCAGCAGCTTGGGGGCAGGTTCTGGCTACACCTTC

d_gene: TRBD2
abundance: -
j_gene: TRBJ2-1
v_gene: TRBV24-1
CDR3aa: CATSGVAGLYNEQFF
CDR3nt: TGTGCCACCAGTGGTGTAGCGGGGCTATACAATGAGCAGTTCTTC

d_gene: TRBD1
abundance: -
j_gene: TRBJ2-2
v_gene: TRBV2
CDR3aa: CACATGLNTGELFF
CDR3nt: TGTGCTTGCGCGACAGGGCTGAACACCGGGGAGCTGTTTTTT

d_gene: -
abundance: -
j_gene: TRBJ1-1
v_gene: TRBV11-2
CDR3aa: CASSLVGAANTEAFF
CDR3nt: TGTGCCAGCAGCTTAGTGGGGGCCGCGAACACTGAAGCTTTCTTT

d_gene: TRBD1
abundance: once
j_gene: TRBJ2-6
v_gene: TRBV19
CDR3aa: CASSMRDRGSGANVLTF
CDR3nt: TGTGCCAGTAGTATGAGGGACAGGGGCTCTGGGGCCAACGTCCTGACTTTC